The source of this TCR beta chain is a study of identifying expanded T cells in peripheral blood. Sequencing used immunoSEQ multiplex PCR; TCRdb keeps in-frame clones, though not all of them. Here the sample spans some 93,000 clones, approximately 91% being singletons. This CDR3 spans 17 amino acids. Germline CDR1 is MNHNS and CDR2 is SASEGT. V gave up 3 bases and J gave up 4 bases, with 19 bases separating them. Sample: blood. This sequence originates from a person aged 18 to 70 in good health. V is TRBV6-1 and J is TRBJ1-3, with D possibly TRBD1 on 5 matching bases. CDR3 coding DNA: TGTGCCAGCAGTGAGCGACCCCTATCAGGGTCCGGAAACACCATATATTTT. It codes for CASSERPLSGSGNTIYF.